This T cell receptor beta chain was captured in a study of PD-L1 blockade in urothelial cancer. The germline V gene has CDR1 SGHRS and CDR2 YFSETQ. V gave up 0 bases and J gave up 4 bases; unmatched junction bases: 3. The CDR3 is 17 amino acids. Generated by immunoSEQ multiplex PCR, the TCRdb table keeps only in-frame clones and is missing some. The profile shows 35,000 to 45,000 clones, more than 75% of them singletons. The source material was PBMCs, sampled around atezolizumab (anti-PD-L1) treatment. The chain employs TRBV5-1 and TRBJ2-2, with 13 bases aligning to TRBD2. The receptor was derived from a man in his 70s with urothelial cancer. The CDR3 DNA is TGCGCCAGCAGCTTGGCGGGACTAGCGGGAACCACCGGGGAGCTGTTTTTT. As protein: CASSLAGLAGTTGELFF. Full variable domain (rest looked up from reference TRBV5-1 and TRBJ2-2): KAGVTQTPRYLIKTRGQQVTLSCSPISGHRSVSWYQQTPGQGLQFLFEYFSETQRNKGNFPGRFSGRQFSNSRSEMNVSTLELGDSALYLCASSLAGLAGTTGELFFGEGSRLTVL.